This T cell receptor beta chain emerged from a study of blood T cell repertoires in COVID-19. The CDR3 totals 15 residues. V lost 6 bases to trimming and J lost 5 bases; unmatched junction nucleotides: 12. The germline CDR1 and CDR2 sequences are MNHEY and SVGEGT. This clone has just one count. This table comes from immunoSEQ multiplex PCR, and its TCRdb copy is limited to in-frame clones, with some not included. This table has roughly 250,000 clones, around 85% appearing once. A Seattle source enrolled patients during active infection and followed them longitudinally. The rearrangement links TRBV6-2 or TRBV6-3 to TRBJ2-5; 7 nucleotides agree with TRBD1. This receptor was taken from a human donor with COVID-19, enrolled during active disease. The donor label of this sample is uncertain. Sequencing used peripheral blood. The DNA of the CDR3 is TGTGCCAGCAGCCCCCAGCACAGGGGAAGGGAGACCCAGTACTTC. Translating gives CASSPQHRGRETQYF.